This entry concerns a single T cell receptor beta chain. Its antigen is currently unknown. These data come from a study of T cell responses to AZD1222 COVID-19 vaccine. V was clipped by 3 bases and J by 5 bases, with 14 bases between them. Germline CDR1 and CDR2: SGHAT and FQNNGV. The CDR3 loop spans 15 amino acids. Study results and caveats: Reportedly, nearly half the spike-specific TCRs target unmutated variant regions. Donors, mostly white British, included more females; clonal diversity was possibly underestimated.

This table comes from immunoSEQ multiplex PCR, and its TCRdb copy is limited to in-frame clones, with some not included. Of around 80,000 clones listed, roughly 90% are singletons. The chain is built from TRBV11-2 and TRBJ2-1; maybe TRBD2 (6 bases). The sequences come from peripheral blood, collected 28 days after the second AZD1222 dose. This receptor was taken from an adult who received the AZD1222 COVID-19 vaccine. In DNA form, the CDR3 reads TGTGCCAGCAGCTTTCTTGCGGGACTGGACAATGAGCAGTTCTTC. Translation gives CASSFLAGLDNEQFF.